The 5 T cell receptor beta chains reported below all come from one sample, sequenced in a study of blood T cell repertoires in COVID-19. Here immunoSEQ multiplex PCR was the method, and the copy in TCRdb shows in-frame clones only, minus some. Of some 190,000 clones detected, roughly 81% appear once; the ten largest clones hold 8% to 13%. The source material was peripheral blood. All receptors derive from a woman in her 40s with COVID-19, enrolled during active disease.

The rearrangement links TRBV29-1 to TRBJ1-5, with TRBD1 as a possible D gene (6 bases). CDR1 SQVTM and CDR2 ANQGSEA come from the germline V gene. V was shortened by 4 bases and J by 2 bases, with 6 bases between the two germline ends. The length of the CDR3 is 12 residues. For the CDR3, the DNA is TGCAGCGTTGGACAGGGCAATCAGCCCCAGCATTTT. It codes for CSVGQGNQPQHF.

This clone was recorded a few times. The rearrangement joins TRBV3-1 (or the pseudogene TRBV3-2) to TRBJ1-6; a possible D gene is TRBD1 (5 bases). The V gene lost 3 bases and the J gene lost 4 bases, with 7 bases spanning the gap. CDR3 size: 14 residues. Germline V lookup: CDR1 LGHDT, CDR2 YNNKEL (reference sequence). CDR3 in amino acids: CASSQTDYNSPLHF. The CDR3, as DNA: TGTGCCAGCAGCCAGACAGATTATAATTCACCCCTCCACTTT.

In its sample, this clone was seen once. This chain uses TRBV5-1 with TRBJ2-1; D is perhaps TRBD2 (5 bases). Germline V gene lookup returns CDR1 SGHRS and CDR2 YFSETQ. The V end lost 4 bases, the J end lost 6 bases, and 11 bases lay between the germline ends. The CDR3 loop spans 13 amino acids. The CDR3 is CASSLLESNEQFF. Here the CDR3 DNA reads TGCGCCAGCAGCCTACTAGAGAGCAATGAGCAGTTCTTC. The entire variable domain, with the rest obtained from reference TRBV5-1 and TRBJ2-1, is as follows: KAGVTQTPRYLIKTRGQQVTLSCSPISGHRSVSWYQQTPGQGLQFLFEYFSETQRNKGNFPGRFSGRQFSNSRSEMNVSTLELGDSALYLCASSLLESNEQFFGPGTRLTVL.

The rearrangement links TRBV2 to TRBJ1-5; 8 bases agree with TRBD1. The CDR3 has 15 amino acids. V was pared by 4 bases and J by 7 bases, with 9 bases of the junction left unmatched. Germline V gives CDR1 SNHLY, CDR2 FYNNEI. The CDR3 reads CASSADRASRQPQHF. CDR3 coding DNA: TGTGCCAGCAGTGCGGACAGGGCTTCGCGGCAGCCCCAGCATTTT. Together with reference TRBV2 and TRBJ1-5, the CDR3 gives the full variable domain: EPEVTQTPSHQVTQMGQEVILRCVPISNHLYFYWYRQILGQKVEFLVSFYNNEISEKSEIFDDQFSVERPDGSNFTLKIRSTKLEDSAMYFCASSADRASRQPQHFGDGTRLSIL.

The chain carries TRBV28 and TRBJ1-5; D is unclear. Trimming removed 6 bases from V and 8 bases from J, with 8 bases in between. The germline gives CDR1 MDHEN, CDR2 SYDVKM. This CDR3 contains 11 residues. CDR3 nucleotide sequence: TGTGCCAGCAGCTCCCTAGAGCCCCAGCATTTT. Amino acids: CASSSLEPQHF.